This TCR beta chain was found in a study of cytomegalovirus exposure and HLA in healthy donors. On the study more broadly: A subsequent analysis reported that the 100 to 150 validation repertoires were produced on the same platform that had also been used for the roughly 710 first-cohort repertoires. Notes on the study in general: There were 150 to 200 TCR beta chains listed as cytomegalovirus-associated. Most TCR sequences were seen very rarely across donors, but some public TCRs occurred in many. Confirmation was obtained in vitro that a few CMV-associated chains are specific for CMV antigens.

About this clone: No antigen is known for it.

Produced via immunoSEQ multiplex PCR; TCRdb's table is partial and in-frame only. The table shows approximately 120,000 clones, with roughly 95% occurring only once. Looked up from germline, CDR1 is LNHNV and CDR2 is YYDKDF (reference sequence). V lost 0 bases to trimming and J lost 8 bases, with 14 bases between them. The CDR3 spans 15 residues. The chain has TRBV15 and TRBJ1-5; D unresolved. The material sequenced was PBMCs. This clonotype originated in a young man in good health and CMV-seronegative. CDR3 sequence: CATSRDRGTPEPQHF. The CDR3 DNA follows: TGTGCCACCAGCAGAGATCGGGGAACCCCTGAGCCCCAGCATTTT.